Below are 26 T cell receptor beta chains sequenced from a single sample in a study of blood T cell repertoires in COVID-19. Sequenced by immunoSEQ multiplex PCR; TCRdb stores in-frame clones only, minus some. The sample contains some 270,000 clones, around nine tenths of which appear only once. Source material: peripheral blood. The receptors stem from a man aged 45-65 years with acute or convalescent COVID-19.

This chain uses TRBV7-9 with TRBJ1-2; D is ambiguous. The CDR3 totals 12 residues. Germline CDR1 is SEHNR and CDR2 is FQNEAQ (reference sequence). V lost 5 bases to trimming and J lost 8 bases, with 12 bases between them. CDR3 DNA: TGTGCCAGCAGCCCCCTGGGCATGGGCTACACCTTC. Translating gives CASSPLGMGYTF.

The V call is TRBV6-6, the J call TRBJ1-2; no clear D. With 7 bases removed from V and 2 bases from J, the gap between germline ends came to 11 bases. Germline CDR1 and CDR2: MNHNY and SVGAGI (reference sequence). This CDR3 comprises 13 residues. CDR3 in amino acids: CASTPPGNYGYTF. CDR3 nucleotides: TGTGCCAGCACCCCCCCGGGAAACTATGGCTACACCTTC.

CDR3 region: CASSRVHMIYEQYF. For the CDR3, the DNA is TGTGCCAGCTCCAGGGTCCACATGATCTACGAGCAGTACTTC. This chain links TRBV7-2 with TRBJ2-7, with D possibly being TRBD1 (5 bases). The CDR3 totals 14 residues. Germline V gene lookup returns CDR1 SGHTA and CDR2 FQGNSA. The V end lost 8 bases, the J end lost 3 bases, and 17 bases lay between the germline ends. Complete variable domain (other parts from reference TRBV7-2 and TRBJ2-7): GAGVSQSPSNKVTEKGKDVELRCDPISGHTALYWYRQSLGQGLEFLIYFQGNSAPDKSGLPSDRFSAERTGGSVSTLTIQRTQQEDSAVYLCASSRVHMIYEQYFGPGTRLTVT.

The chain has TRBV4-1 and TRBJ2-5, with 7 bases matching TRBD2. The length of the CDR3 is 13 residues. Germline V gene lookup returns CDR1 MGHRA and CDR2 YSYEKL. V was pared by 6 bases and J by 3 bases, with 4 bases of the junction left unmatched. The CDR3 DNA is TGCGCCAGCAGTCTAGCGGCCAAAGAGACCCAGTACTTC. This gives the protein CASSLAAKETQYF.

This chain links TRBV4-1 with TRBJ2-1, with TRBD2 identical over 8 bases. Germline assignment: CDR1 MGHRA and CDR2 YSYEKL. This CDR3 is 15 amino acids long. The V gene end was trimmed by 0 bases and the J gene end by 2 bases; junction bases not matched to a gene: 0. DNA of the CDR3: TGCGCCAGCAGCCAAGACGGGGGGGCCTACAATGAGCAGTTCTTC. The encoded protein is CASSQDGGAYNEQFF.

The chain uses TRBV30 and TRBJ2-5; 9 bases are shared with TRBD1. V dropped 3 bases and J dropped 3; count of bases not matched to a gene: 5. This CDR3 is 14 amino acids long. The germline V gene has CDR1 GTSNPN and CDR2 SVGIG (reference sequence). The CDR3: CAWSTGTGKETQYF. The DNA of the CDR3 is TGTGCCTGGAGCACCGGGACAGGGAAAGAGACCCAGTACTTC.

This clone was seen a single time. The chain has TRBV3-1 (or the pseudogene TRBV3-2) and TRBJ1-2; TRBD1 might be the D (6 bases). Germline loops: CDR1 LGHDT, CDR2 YNNKEL (reference sequence). Trimming took off 4 bases at V and 4 bases at J, with 19 bases between the two ends. The CDR3 has 16 residues. For the CDR3, the DNA is TGTGCCAGCAGCCCTAACTACGGGGGGCGCGGCTATGGCTACACCTTC. It is translated as CASSPNYGGRGYGYTF.

V gene TRBV5-5 combines with J gene TRBJ1-6; TRBD1 matches at 8 bases. The CDR3 runs 16 residues. V lost 5 bases, J lost 0 bases, and 4 bases stayed unmatched. The germline CDR1 and CDR2 sequences are SGHKS and YYEKEE (reference sequence). The CDR3 DNA follows: TGTGCCAGCAGTGGGGACAGGAGCTCCTATAATTCACCCCTCCACTTT. Translated, it gives CASSGDRSSYNSPLHF.

Here the CDR3 reads CASSKEEDGYTF. The CDR3 DNA is TGTGCCAGCAGCAAAGAGGAGGACGGCTACACCTTC. The chain recombines TRBV21-1 with TRBJ1-2. TRBV21-1 is labeled a pseudogene. The CDR3 consists of 12 residues.

This clone has a handful of counts. CDR3 DNA sequence: TGTGCCAGCAGTGAAACCGGGGGGAGAAGGCAGCCCCAGCATTTT. This codes for CASSETGGRRQPQHF. The chain has TRBV2 and TRBJ1-5, with D perhaps TRBD1 (5 bases). From germline, CDR1 is SNHLY and CDR2 FYNNEI. V lost 2 bases and J 7 bases, leaving 15 bases between the germline ends. There are 15 residues in the CDR3.

This clone is a singleton in its sample. The rearrangement uses TRBV18 and TRBJ1-1; D is possibly TRBD1 (5 bases). Germline values: CDR1 KGHSH, CDR2 LQKENI. The CDR3 has 16 amino acids. V dropped 2 bases and J dropped 0 bases, with 13 bases sitting between them. The CDR3 DNA reads as TGTGCCAGCTCACCATGGGAGGGGACCCTGAACACTGAAGCTTTCTTT. Residues: CASSPWEGTLNTEAFF.

The V call is TRBV3-1 (or the pseudogene TRBV3-2), the J call TRBJ1-5, with a tentative D call TRBD1 (5 bases). V lost 4 bases and J 6 bases, leaving 13 bases between the germline ends. In germline, CDR1 is LGHDT, CDR2 YNNKEL (reference sequence). The CDR3 spans 14 residues. CDR3 protein: CASSLQGKGQPQHF. Here the CDR3 DNA reads TGTGCCAGCAGCCTGCAGGGTAAGGGTCAGCCCCAGCATTTT.

The V call is TRBV19, the J call TRBJ2-2; weak D call: TRBD1 (6 bases). V lost 2 bases and J lost 4, with 11 bases in between. Germline CDR1 is LNHDA and CDR2 is SQIVND (reference sequence). The CDR3 is 15 amino acids. The CDR3 reads CASSIQGPITGELFF. DNA for the CDR3: TGTGCCAGTAGTATACAGGGGCCCATCACCGGGGAGCTGTTTTTT.

V gene TRBV20-1 combines with J gene TRBJ1-1; no clear D. Per germline, CDR1 DFQATT and CDR2 SNEGSKA (reference sequence). This CDR3 is built from 11 residues. The germline V and J ends were trimmed by 2 bases and 7 bases, with 8 bases remaining between them. CDR3 loop: CSARSRIEAFF. CDR3 nucleotides: TGCAGTGCTAGATCCAGGATTGAAGCTTTCTTT.

The chain joins TRBV19 to TRBJ2-1, with D perhaps matching TRBD2 (6 bases). Germline V gene sequence: CDR1 LNHDA, CDR2 SQIVND (reference sequence). CDR3 length: 13 amino acids. Trimming removed 4 bases at V and 2 bases at J, with 6 bases between. The CDR3 DNA sequence: TGTGCCAGTAGTAGGGGGGCCTACAATGAGCAGTTCTTC. This codes for CASSRGAYNEQFF.

The chain links TRBV3-1 (or the pseudogene TRBV3-2) to TRBJ2-6; maybe TRBD2 (6 bases). The V end lost 8 bases, the J end lost 1 base, and 18 bases lay between the germline ends. The CDR3 has 17 amino acids. CDR1 LGHDT and CDR2 YNNKEL come from the germline V gene (reference sequence). This CDR3 is CASGRLGALSGANVLTF. The CDR3 bases are TGTGCCAGCGGAAGACTAGGGGCCCTTTCTGGGGCCAACGTCCTGACTTTC.

The CDR3 coding sequence is TGTGCCAGCAGTCCGGGACTAGGCGGTAACACCGGGGAGCTGTTTTTT. This translates into CASSPGLGGNTGELFF. J is TRBJ2-2 and V is TRBV9, with 8 bases that match TRBD2. Trimming removed 5 bases from V and 2 bases from J; junction bases left unmatched: 8. The CDR3 contains 16 residues. The germline gives CDR1 SGDLS, CDR2 YYNGEE.

V is TRBV19 and J is TRBJ2-1, with TRBD1 matching 12 bases. The CDR3 has 16 amino acids. Germline V CDR1 and CDR2: LNHDA, SQIVND (reference sequence). Trimming cost V 3 bases and J 4 bases; bases outside gene matches: 4. The CDR3 region is CASSIGGQGAYNEQFF. The DNA for the CDR3 is TGTGCCAGTAGTATCGGGGGACAGGGGGCATACAATGAGCAGTTCTTC.

The rearrangement joins TRBV7-2 to TRBJ1-4; D gene uncertain. Looked up from germline, CDR1 is SGHTA and CDR2 is FQGNSA. The V gene lost 5 bases and the J gene lost 5 bases, with 9 bases spanning the gap. CDR3 size: 13 residues. For the CDR3, the DNA is TGTGCCAGCAGCCTTATGGGCAATGAAAAACTGTTTTTT. It specifies CASSLMGNEKLFF.

The chain links TRBV11-3 to TRBJ2-1; the D gene is possibly TRBD2 (5 bases). V lost 4 bases to trimming and J lost 7 bases, with 11 bases between them. In germline, CDR1 is SGHNT, CDR2 YENEEA. CDR3 size: 13 residues. The CDR3 DNA reads as TGTGCCAGCAGCTCCCGGGGTTTGAATGAGCAGTTCTTC. As protein: CASSSRGLNEQFF.

The rearrangement uses TRBV6-5 and TRBJ2-7; 7 bases align to TRBD1. CDR1 is MNHEY and CDR2 is SVGAGI in the germline V gene. After removal of 2 bases from V and 3 bases from J, the junction contained 10 bases not matched to a gene. This CDR3 region has 16 residues. In DNA form, the CDR3 reads TGTGCCAGCAGTTACCAACCTACAGGGGCGGTCTACGAGCAGTACTTC. It specifies CASSYQPTGAVYEQYF.

DNA of the CDR3: TGCGCCAGCAGCTTGGGCCAGGGTAGGGCCTACGAGCAGTACTTC. This sequence encodes CASSLGQGRAYEQYF. This rearrangement joins TRBV5-1 to TRBJ2-7; possibly TRBD1 for D (5 bases). Deletions cut 0 bases from V and 2 bases from J, with 12 bases between. Germline values: CDR1 SGHRS, CDR2 YFSETQ. The CDR3 extends over 15 amino acids.

The rearrangement joins TRBV3-1 (or the pseudogene TRBV3-2) to TRBJ1-2; the D gene is possibly TRBD1 (5 bases). The CDR3 loop spans 15 amino acids. The V and J ends lost 6 bases and 4 bases respectively, with 18 bases between them. Germline values: CDR1 LGHDT, CDR2 YNNKEL (reference sequence). This chain's CDR3 is CASSARDAGPYGYTF. The CDR3 coding sequence is TGTGCCAGCAGTGCCCGGGACGCGGGGCCCTATGGCTACACCTTC.

This clone was recorded only once. The gene calls are TRBV7-3 and TRBJ2-2, with 10 bases fitting TRBD1. Germline V CDR1 and CDR2: SGHTA, FQGTGA. The CDR3 totals 15 residues. V shed 7 bases, J shed 4 bases, and the junction held 6 bases outside the gene matches. The DNA for the CDR3 is TGTGCCAGCACTGGGACAGGGGTGGGCACCGGGGAGCTGTTTTTT. As protein: CASTGTGVGTGELFF.

This clone was recorded a few times. The chain employs TRBV9 and TRBJ2-1, with 8 bases fitting TRBD1. V lost 4 bases and J lost 10; bases outside the gene matches: 16. The CDR3 has 16 amino acids. Looked up from germline, CDR1 is SGDLS and CDR2 is YYNGEE. Here the CDR3 DNA reads TGTGCCAGCAGCCTCGGACAGGGAGTTGGGAGAGGCGAGCAGTTCTTC. Amino acid sequence: CASSLGQGVGRGEQFF. The whole variable domain, remainder taken from reference TRBV9 and TRBJ2-1, is DSGVTQTPKHLITATGQRVTLRCSPRSGDLSVYWYQQSLDQGLQFLIQYYNGEERAKGNILERFSAQQFPDLHSELNLSSLELGDSALYFCASSLGQGVGRGEQFFGPGTRLTVL.

The chain is built from TRBV10-3 and TRBJ1-1; D not certain. With 3 bases removed from V and 0 bases from J, the gap between germline ends came to 17 bases. This CDR3 contains 17 residues. CDR1 ENHRY and CDR2 SYGVKD come from the germline V gene. DNA for the CDR3: TGTGCCATCAGTGACCCCTCCCGCGATGCGATGAACACTGAAGCTTTCTTT. Its translation is CAISDPSRDAMNTEAFF.